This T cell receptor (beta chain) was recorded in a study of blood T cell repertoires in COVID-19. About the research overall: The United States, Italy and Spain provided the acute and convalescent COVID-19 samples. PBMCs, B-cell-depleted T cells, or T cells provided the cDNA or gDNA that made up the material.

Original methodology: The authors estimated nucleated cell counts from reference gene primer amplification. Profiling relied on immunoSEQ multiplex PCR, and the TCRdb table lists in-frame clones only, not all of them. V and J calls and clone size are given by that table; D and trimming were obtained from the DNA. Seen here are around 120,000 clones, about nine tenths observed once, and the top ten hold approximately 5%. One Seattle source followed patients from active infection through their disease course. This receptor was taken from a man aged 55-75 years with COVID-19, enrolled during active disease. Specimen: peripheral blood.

The CDR3: CASREGSLAHRVNTEAFF. Written as DNA, the CDR3 is TGTGCCAGCAGGGAGGGGTCCCTCGCTCACCGGGTGAACACTGAAGCTTTCTTT. The chain is built from TRBV3-1 (or the pseudogene TRBV3-2) and TRBJ1-1; perhaps TRBD1 as D (5 bases). Trimming stripped 6 bases from V and 0 bases from J, with 23 bases between. Germline V gives CDR1 LGHDT, CDR2 YNNKEL (reference sequence). The CDR3 extends over 18 amino acids.